The 14 T cell receptor beta chains given below trace back to one sample, sequenced in a study of cytomegalovirus exposure and HLA in healthy donors. Sequencing used immunoSEQ multiplex PCR; TCRdb keeps in-frame clones, though not all of them. The table lists hundreds of thousands of clones, approximately 90% of them singletons. What was sequenced was PBMCs. These receptors were taken from a woman aged 18-29 years in good health and CMV-seronegative.

The J gene is TRBJ2-7, the V gene TRBV28; D gene ambiguous. The CDR3 is made up of 13 amino acids. Germline CDR1 MDHEN, CDR2 SYDVKM. V lost 6 bases and J lost 2, with 11 bases in between. The CDR3 coding sequence is TGTGCCAGCAGCCCCGTAGAGGCCTACGAGCAGTACTTC. Protein: CASSPVEAYEQYF.

V gene TRBV28 combines with J gene TRBJ1-1, with D perhaps TRBD1 (5 bases). Germline loops: CDR1 MDHEN, CDR2 SYDVKM. Deletions cut 7 bases from V and 1 base from J, with 10 bases between. CDR3 length: 13 residues. The CDR3, as DNA: TGTGCCAGCAAGAGAGGACAGAACACTGAAGCTTTCTTT. Amino acid sequence: CASKRGQNTEAFF.

The V gene is TRBV2, the J gene TRBJ2-2, with TRBD2 identical over 8 bases. The CDR3 totals 14 residues. CDR1 and CDR2 (germline): SNHLY, FYNNEI. Trimming removed 11 bases from V and 2 bases from J; junction bases left unmatched: 7. The CDR3 loop reads CAVHSGTNTGELFF. In nucleotides, the CDR3 is TGTGCCGTACATAGCGGGACCAACACCGGGGAGCTGTTTTTT.

The chain combines TRBV7-9 with TRBJ1-1; D unclear. V lost 4 bases to trimming and J lost 0 bases, with 9 bases between them. The CDR3 totals 14 residues. Per germline, CDR1 SEHNR and CDR2 FQNEAQ (reference sequence). The CDR3 nucleotides are TGTGCCAGCAGCTCTAGCGGGATGAACACTGAAGCTTTCTTT. Translation gives CASSSSGMNTEAFF.

The chain couples TRBV6-1 to TRBJ2-7, with 7 nucleotides matching TRBD1. Germline lookup yields CDR1 MNHNS and CDR2 SASEGT. J was trimmed by 1 base and V by 11 bases; bases with no gene match: 5. The CDR3 is 12 amino acids. The CDR3 region is CAAGGPSYEQYF. DNA for the CDR3: TGTGCCGCAGGGGGACCTTCCTACGAGCAGTACTTC.

This clone appeared a single time. This chain joins TRBV29-1 and TRBJ2-3; D gene uncertain. The CDR3 consists of 14 residues. With 6 bases removed from V and 0 bases from J, the gap between germline ends came to 13 bases. Germline V gene sequence: CDR1 SQVTM, CDR2 ANQGSEA. Here the CDR3 reads CSVEQIPSTDTQYF. Here the CDR3 DNA reads TGCAGCGTCGAACAGATTCCCAGCACAGATACGCAGTATTTT.

This clone was found once. The CDR3 sequence: CASSAGKVTDTQYF. CDR3 nucleotide sequence: TGTGCCAGCAGTGCAGGGAAGGTTACAGATACGCAGTATTTT. V usage is TRBV28 and J usage is TRBJ2-3; weak D call: TRBD1 (5 bases). Trimming stripped 5 bases from V and 3 bases from J, with 12 bases between. Germline V lookup: CDR1 MDHEN, CDR2 SYDVKM. The CDR3 runs to 14 residues.

This clone was found once. The CDR3 reads CASSWLGQSVNSPLHF. CDR3 sequence (DNA): TGTGCCAGCAGCTGGCTCGGACAGTCGGTTAATTCACCCCTCCACTTT. V gene TRBV5-6 combines with J gene TRBJ1-6, with D perhaps TRBD1 (6 bases). The germline CDR1 and CDR2 sequences are SGHDT and YYEEEE. This CDR3 spans 16 amino acids. V lost 3 bases and J lost 6, with 16 bases in between.

The CDR3 DNA sequence: TGTGCCAGCAGCCAGGGGGACGGACAGGGCGCTCAGCCCCAGCATTTT. Translated, it gives CASSQGDGQGAQPQHF. This rearrangement joins TRBV4-2 to TRBJ1-5; 8 bases are shared with TRBD1. There are 16 residues in the CDR3. Trimming cost V 3 bases and J 6 bases; bases outside gene matches: 10. Germline assignment: CDR1 LGHNA and CDR2 YNFKEQ.

This chain connects TRBV13 to TRBJ2-4; D unresolved. This CDR3 is built from 17 residues. Germline V CDR1 and CDR2: PRHDT, FYEKMQ (reference sequence). Trimming stripped 2 bases from V and 2 bases from J, with 16 bases between. CDR3 nucleotide sequence: TGTGCCAGCAGCTTAAATAGTATTGGTTCACCCAAAAACATTCAGTACTTC. Translating gives CASSLNSIGSPKNIQYF. Supplemented by reference TRBV13 and TRBJ2-4, the full variable domain reads AAGVIQSPRHLIKEKRETATLKCYPIPRHDTVYWYQQGPGQDPQFLISFYEKMQSDKGSIPDRFSAQQFSDYHSELNMSSLELGDSALYFCASSLNSIGSPKNIQYFGAGTRLSVL.

The V gene is TRBV2, the J gene TRBJ2-2; D ambiguous. This CDR3 comprises 15 residues. Trimming cost V 3 bases and J 0 bases, with 8 bases left between them. From germline, CDR1 is SNHLY and CDR2 FYNNEI. The CDR3: CASSEVTANTGELFF. CDR3 bases: TGTGCCAGCAGTGAGGTCACAGCGAACACCGGGGAGCTGTTTTTT. The variable domain in full, completed from reference TRBV2 and TRBJ2-2, reads EPEVTQTPSHQVTQMGQEVILRCVPISNHLYFYWYRQILGQKVEFLVSFYNNEISEKSEIFDDQFSVERPDGSNFTLKIRSTKLEDSAMYFCASSEVTANTGELFFGEGSRLTVL.

This clone was detected once. This chain uses TRBV4-2 with TRBJ2-3, with 11 bases lining up with TRBD2. Germline CDR1 is LGHNA and CDR2 is YNFKEQ. This CDR3 region has 16 residues. The V segment lost 4 bases and the J segment 5 bases; nucleotides outside the gene matches: 8. CDR3 in DNA: TGTGCCAGCAGCCCCGGGACTAGCGGTAGTGGAGATACGCAGTATTTT. Amino acids: CASSPGTSGSGDTQYF.

This chain connects TRBV5-8 to TRBJ2-7; no definite D call. The CDR3 sequence is 11 residues long. Trimming took 7 bases from V and 5 from J, leaving 10 bases between them. The germline V gene has CDR1 SGHTS and CDR2 YDEGEE. For the CDR3, the DNA is TGTGCCAGCGCCTCGAGGAACGAGCAGTACTTC. This codes for CASASRNEQYF.

V usage is TRBV4-1 and J usage is TRBJ2-1; 11 bases are a match to TRBD2. The length of the CDR3 is 17 residues. Losses at the gene ends were 4 bases for V and 7 bases for J; bases not matched to a gene: 12. Germline CDR1 is MGHRA and CDR2 is YSYEKL. DNA of the CDR3: TGCGCCAGCAGCCGGGGGGGACTAGCGGTAGTCGGGAATGAGCAGTTCTTC. Its translation is CASSRGGLAVVGNEQFF.